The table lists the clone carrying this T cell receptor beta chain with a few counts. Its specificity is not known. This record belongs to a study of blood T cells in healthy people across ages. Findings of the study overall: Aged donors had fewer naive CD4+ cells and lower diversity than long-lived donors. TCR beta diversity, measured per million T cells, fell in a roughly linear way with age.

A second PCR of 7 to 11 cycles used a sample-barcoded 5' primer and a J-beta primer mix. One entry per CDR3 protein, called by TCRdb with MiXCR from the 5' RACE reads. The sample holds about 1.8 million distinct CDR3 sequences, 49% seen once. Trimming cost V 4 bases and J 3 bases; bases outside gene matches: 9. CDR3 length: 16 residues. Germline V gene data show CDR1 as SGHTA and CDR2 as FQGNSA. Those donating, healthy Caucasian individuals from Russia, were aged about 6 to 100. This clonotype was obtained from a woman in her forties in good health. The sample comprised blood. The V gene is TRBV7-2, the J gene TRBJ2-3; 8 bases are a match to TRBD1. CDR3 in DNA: TGTGCCAGCAGCTCCCAGGGGGCACGACAGACAGATACGCAGTATTTT. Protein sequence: CASSSQGARQTDTQYF.